The 26 T cell receptor beta chains below all came from one sample that was sequenced in a study of cytomegalovirus exposure and HLA in healthy donors. Use of 60 Vbeta and 13 Jbeta primers characterized the PCR. Repertoires were generated with immunoSEQ multiplex PCR, while TCRdb's copy carries only in-frame clones and drops some. The repertoire holds about 120,000 clones, with approximately 75% as singletons. Sequenced material: PBMCs. The source is a woman between 50 and 59 years old in good health and CMV-seronegative.

This chain uses TRBV18 with TRBJ2-4; possibly TRBD2 for D (6 bases). The CDR3 is made up of 15 amino acids. Germline V gene data show CDR1 as KGHSH and CDR2 as LQKENI. V lost 3 bases and J 7 bases, leaving 16 bases between the germline ends. Here the CDR3 reads CASSPRGSGSNIQYF. CDR3 DNA sequence: TGTGCCAGCTCACCCCGGGGGAGTGGTTCGAACATTCAGTACTTC.

A word on this clone: Other nucleotide sequences from this sample produce the same CDR3. The genes are TRBV5-1 and TRBJ2-1; TRBD2 matches 11 bases. CDR3 length: 15 residues. Germline CDR1 is SGHRS and CDR2 is YFSETQ. V lost 2 bases to trimming and J lost 4 bases; unmatched junction nucleotides: 2. Here the CDR3 reads CASSLTSGSYNEQFF. The CDR3 nucleotides are TGCGCCAGCAGCTTAACTAGCGGGAGTTACAATGAGCAGTTCTTC.

The CDR3 DNA sequence: TGTGCCAACACCGGGACAGGGGTCGAGCAGTACTTC. Amino acid sequence: CANTGTGVEQYF. The genes are TRBV2 and TRBJ2-7, with 10 positions matching TRBD1. Trimming removed 10 bases from V and 6 bases from J; junction bases left unmatched: 6. The CDR3 has 12 amino acids. In germline, CDR1 is SNHLY, CDR2 FYNNEI.

This clone was picked up a small number of times. J is TRBJ2-2 and V is TRBV27; D ambiguous. The CDR3 has 13 residues. Germline V lookup: CDR1 MNHEY, CDR2 SMNVEV (reference sequence). The ends were cut back, 8 bases at V and 6 bases at J, with 13 bases in the middle. Written as DNA, the CDR3 is TGTGCCAGCCCCCATCTCTATGCCGGGGAGCTGTTTTTT. Translating gives CASPHLYAGELFF.

This chain links TRBV11-3 with TRBJ2-2; maybe TRBD1 (5 bases). This CDR3 region has 16 residues. Trimming shortened V by 5 bases and J by 7 bases, and 20 bases separated the two germline ends. Germline CDR1 SGHNT, CDR2 YENEEA. CDR3 DNA: TGTGCCAGCAGCAAAACAGGTCCCCCAGTGGGCGGGGAGCTGTTTTTT. This sequence encodes CASSKTGPPVGGELFF.

The V call is TRBV6-1, the J call TRBJ2-7, with 8 positions matching TRBD2. CDR3 length: 15 amino acids. Losses at the gene ends were 0 bases for V and 2 bases for J; bases not matched to a gene: 3. The germline V gene encodes CDR1 MNHNS and CDR2 SASEGT. CDR3 loop: CASSEATGGPYEQYF. CDR3 in DNA: TGTGCCAGCAGTGAAGCGACGGGAGGGCCCTACGAGCAGTACTTC.

This clone was picked up a small number of times. The V gene is TRBV2, the J gene TRBJ1-3; TRBD1 is a possible D gene (6 bases). The CDR3 contains 13 residues. The ends were cut back, 5 bases at V and 7 bases at J, with 12 bases in the middle. CDR1 is SNHLY and CDR2 is FYNNEI in the germline V gene. Here the CDR3 DNA reads TGTGCCAGCAGTTTGGACAGATCGAACACCATATATTTT. Translation gives CASSLDRSNTIYF.

The rearrangement joins TRBV28 to TRBJ1-2, with 10 bases aligning to TRBD1. Trimming cost V 3 bases and J 8 bases; bases outside gene matches: 6. This CDR3 spans 14 amino acids. Germline CDR1 reads MDHEN; CDR2 reads SYDVKM. The CDR3 here is CASSLGQGIYGYTF. The DNA of the CDR3 is TGTGCCAGCAGTTTGGGACAGGGGATTTACGGCTACACCTTC.

This rearrangement joins TRBV7-2 to TRBJ2-3, with 7 positions matching TRBD1. V lost 5 bases and J lost 3; bases outside the gene matches: 8. This CDR3 has 15 amino acids. Germline V lookup: CDR1 SGHTA, CDR2 FQGNSA. CDR3 loop: CASSASGGETDTQYF. CDR3 DNA sequence: TGTGCCAGCAGCGCTTCAGGGGGTGAAACAGATACGCAGTATTTT.

The chain is built from TRBV29-1 and TRBJ2-1, with D perhaps matching TRBD1 (5 bases). The germline CDR1 and CDR2 sequences are SQVTM and ANQGSEA. V was cut by 1 base and J by 10 bases, with 8 bases left in between. The CDR3 runs to 11 residues. CDR3 DNA: TGCAGCGTTGAAGGGTGGGGCGAGCAGTTCTTC. This translates into CSVEGWGEQFF.

The sample holds one count of this clone. The V gene is TRBV19, the J gene TRBJ1-1, with a possible D match to TRBD1 (5 bases). V was shortened by 3 bases and J by 1 base, with 12 bases between the two germline ends. This CDR3 has 15 residues. Germline loops: CDR1 LNHDA, CDR2 SQIVND (reference sequence). The CDR3 DNA follows: TGTGCCAGTAGTATTTCTCGCAGGGAGAACACTGAAGCTTTCTTT. Translated: CASSISRRENTEAFF.

The CDR3 region is CASSGPSAGGLNEQFF. The CDR3, as DNA: TGCGCCAGCAGCGGGCCATCGGCGGGGGGACTGAATGAGCAGTTCTTC. The chain links TRBV5-1 to TRBJ2-1; TRBD2 matches at 8 bases. This CDR3 contains 16 residues. In germline, CDR1 is SGHRS, CDR2 YFSETQ. The trim removed 4 bases at V and 7 bases at J, leaving 13 bases unmatched.

The chain is built from TRBV11-3 and TRBJ2-5, with 8 nucleotides matching TRBD1. The J call is doubtful: the DNA matches TRBJ2-7 better. The CDR3 has 14 residues. Per germline, CDR1 SGHNT and CDR2 YENEEA. CDR3 DNA: TGTGCCAGCAGCTTCCAGGGGGCGCGGGCCGAGCAGTACTTC. Translating it yields CASSFQGARAEQYF.

This clone was counted between two and nine times. This sequence joins TRBV28 and TRBJ1-1; 7 bases fit TRBD1. This CDR3 has 10 amino acids. In germline, CDR1 is MDHEN, CDR2 SYDVKM. V lost 6 bases to trimming and J lost 11 bases; unmatched junction nucleotides: 3. The CDR3: CASRGQLAFF. The CDR3 DNA is TGTGCCAGCAGGGGACAGCTCGCTTTCTTT.

The rearrangement uses TRBV7-2 and TRBJ2-7; 11 positions match TRBD1. The CDR3 runs to 14 residues. Germline values: CDR1 SGHTA, CDR2 FQGNSA. V was pared by 6 bases and J by 7 bases, with 8 bases of the junction left unmatched. The CDR3 spells CASRPTGTGGEQYF. The CDR3 nucleotides read TGTGCCAGCAGACCCACCGGGACAGGGGGAGAGCAGTACTTC.

The sample holds one count of this clone. The gene calls are TRBV9 and TRBJ2-3; 12 positions agree with TRBD2. V shed 2 bases, J shed 3 bases, and the junction held 1 base outside the gene matches. The length of the CDR3 is 15 residues. Germline V lookup: CDR1 SGDLS, CDR2 YYNGEE. The CDR3 coding sequence is TGTGCCAGCAGCGTTCTAGCGGGAGGGACAGATACGCAGTATTTT. It yields the protein CASSVLAGGTDTQYF.

This sequence joins TRBV19 and TRBJ1-2; perhaps TRBD1 as D (5 bases). This CDR3 region has 16 residues. Germline V gene sequence: CDR1 LNHDA, CDR2 SQIVND (reference sequence). V lost 6 bases to trimming and J lost 5 bases, with 22 bases between them. CDR3 protein: CASSTTRVPNTYGYTF. CDR3 coding DNA: TGTGCCAGTAGCACGACCAGGGTACCGAACACGTATGGCTACACCTTC.

V gene TRBV19 combines with J gene TRBJ1-1; TRBD1 is a possible D gene (5 bases). Germline lookup yields CDR1 LNHDA and CDR2 SQIVND (reference sequence). Trimming pared 3 bases from V and 0 bases from J, leaving 20 bases between. The CDR3 runs to 18 residues. The CDR3 sequence: CASSINGAVAGLNTEAFF. CDR3 nucleotide sequence: TGTGCCAGTAGTATCAATGGGGCCGTGGCAGGGCTGAACACTGAAGCTTTCTTT. Combining the CDR3 with reference TRBV19 and TRBJ1-1 gives the whole variable domain DGGITQSPKYLFRKEGQNVTLSCEQNLNHDAMYWYRQDPGQGLRLIYYSQIVNDFQKGDIAEGYSVSREKKESFPLTVTSAQKNPTAFYLCASSINGAVAGLNTEAFFGQGTRLTVV.

The CDR3 loop is CASSYSKASGAYEQYF. The CDR3 bases are TGTGCCAGCAGTTACTCGAAGGCTAGCGGGGCCTACGAGCAGTACTTC. This chain connects TRBV6-5 to TRBJ2-7, with TRBD2 matching over 9 bases. CDR1 is MNHEY and CDR2 is SVGAGI in the germline V gene. The ends lost 0 bases at V and 2 bases at J; junction bases unmatched: 5. This CDR3 is built from 16 residues.

The chain combines TRBV19 with TRBJ1-4, with D perhaps TRBD1 (5 bases). Germline CDR1 LNHDA, CDR2 SQIVND (reference sequence). The CDR3 spans 16 residues. The germline V and J ends were trimmed by 9 bases and 5 bases, with 22 bases remaining between them. CDR3 sequence: CASTFGQGGLNEKLFF. CDR3 DNA sequence: TGTGCCAGCACCTTTGGGCAGGGAGGCCTAAATGAAAAACTGTTTTTT.

This chain uses TRBV5-1 with TRBJ2-7; TRBD2 agrees at 8 bases. Germline CDR1 and CDR2: SGHRS and YFSETQ. Unmatched junction bases numbered 12, after V lost 4 bases and J lost 6 bases. CDR3 length equals 15 residues. In DNA, the CDR3 is TGCGCCAGCAGCGAGACGGGAGGGCCTGTGTTCGAGCAGTACTTC. Amino acids: CASSETGGPVFEQYF. Together with reference TRBV5-1 and TRBJ2-7, the CDR3 gives the full variable domain: KAGVTQTPRYLIKTRGQQVTLSCSPISGHRSVSWYQQTPGQGLQFLFEYFSETQRNKGNFPGRFSGRQFSNSRSEMNVSTLELGDSALYLCASSETGGPVFEQYFGPGTRLTVT.

This clone was observed a few times. The rearrangement links TRBV4-1 to TRBJ2-5; D gene unclear. Per the germline V gene, CDR1 is MGHRA and CDR2 is YSYEKL. The CDR3 contains 14 residues. Trimming stripped 1 base from V and 5 bases from J, with 11 bases between. The CDR3 sequence: CASSQGIFEETQYF. The CDR3 region has the DNA TGCGCCAGCAGCCAAGGTATATTTGAGGAGACCCAGTACTTC.

The J gene is TRBJ2-3, the V gene TRBV27; TRBD2 is a possible D gene (6 bases). V dropped 4 bases and J dropped 1 base, with 6 bases sitting between them. The CDR3 consists of 13 residues. The germline gives CDR1 MNHEY, CDR2 SMNVEV (reference sequence). The chain's CDR3 is CASSSSGTDTQYF. The CDR3 DNA reads TGTGCCAGCAGTTCTAGCGGCACAGATACGCAGTATTTT.

This clone was counted only a few times. The chain combines TRBV6-1 with TRBJ1-5; D call uncertain. The CDR3 covers 15 residues. Trimming pared 2 bases from V and 0 bases from J, leaving 8 bases between. Germline CDR1 is MNHNS and CDR2 is SASEGT. The CDR3 DNA reads TGTGCCAGCAGTGAATCGGTCTATAGCAATCAGCCCCAGCATTTT. Residues: CASSESVYSNQPQHF.

The chain combines TRBV28 with TRBJ2-1, with 7 bases aligning to TRBD1. CDR1 MDHEN and CDR2 SYDVKM come from the germline V gene. There are 16 residues in the CDR3. The V segment lost 3 bases and the J segment 12 bases; nucleotides outside the gene matches: 17. CDR3 in amino acids: CASSLGQGVGTMRQFF. In DNA, the CDR3 is TGTGCCAGCAGTTTGGGTCAGGGGGTTGGAACAATGAGGCAGTTCTTC. Combining the CDR3 with reference TRBV28 and TRBJ2-1 gives the whole variable domain DVKVTQSSRYLVKRTGEKVFLECVQDMDHENMFWYRQDPGLGLRLIYFSYDVKMKEKGDIPEGYSVSREKKERFSLILESASTNQTSMYLCASSLGQGVGTMRQFFGPGTRLTVL.

The table lists this clone with a count of one. The chain uses TRBV5-1 and TRBJ2-5, with TRBD2 matching 8 bases. The V segment lost 3 bases and the J segment 5 bases; nucleotides outside the gene matches: 6. This CDR3 has 14 residues. The V gene's germline CDR1 is SGHRS and CDR2 YFSETQ. DNA for the CDR3: TGCGCCAGCAGCTCTTGGACTAGCCGGGAGACCCAGTACTTC. Translation gives CASSSWTSRETQYF.